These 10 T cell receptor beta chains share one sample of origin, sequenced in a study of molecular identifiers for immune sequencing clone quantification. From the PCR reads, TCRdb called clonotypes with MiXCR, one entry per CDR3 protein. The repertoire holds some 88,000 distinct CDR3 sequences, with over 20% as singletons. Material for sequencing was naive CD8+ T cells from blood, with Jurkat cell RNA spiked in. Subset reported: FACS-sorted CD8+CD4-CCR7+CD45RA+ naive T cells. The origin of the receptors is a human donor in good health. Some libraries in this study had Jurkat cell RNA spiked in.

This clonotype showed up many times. The CDR3 DNA reads as TGCAGCGTTGTTTTTAGCGGGGAAGGATTCGGATACGAGCAGTACTTC. This translates into CSVVFSGEGFGYEQYF. The chain has TRBV29-1 and TRBJ2-7; 8 positions agree with TRBD2. This CDR3 is 16 amino acids long. Germline CDR1 is SQVTM and CDR2 is ANQGSEA. Germline trimming cut 4 bases from V and 4 bases from J; bases unmatched to any gene: 15.

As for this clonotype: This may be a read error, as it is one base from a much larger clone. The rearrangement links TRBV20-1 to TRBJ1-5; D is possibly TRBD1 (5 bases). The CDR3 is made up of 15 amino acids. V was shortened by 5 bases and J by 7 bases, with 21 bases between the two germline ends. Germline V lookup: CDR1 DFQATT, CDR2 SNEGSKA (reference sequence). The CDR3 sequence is CSAPPLGPGYQPQHF. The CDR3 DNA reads TGCAGTGCTCCACCACTCGGGCCAGGGTACCAGCCCCAGCATTTT.

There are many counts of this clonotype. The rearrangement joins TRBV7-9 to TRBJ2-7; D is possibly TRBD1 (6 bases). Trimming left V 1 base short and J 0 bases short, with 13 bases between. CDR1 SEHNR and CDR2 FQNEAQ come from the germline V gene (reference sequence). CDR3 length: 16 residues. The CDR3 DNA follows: TGTGCCAGCAGCTTAGTGAGGGGGAGCTTCTCCTACGAGCAGTACTTC. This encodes CASSLVRGSFSYEQYF. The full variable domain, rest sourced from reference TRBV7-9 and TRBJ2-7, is DTGVSQNPRHKITKRGQNVTFRCDPISEHNRLYWYRQTLGQGPEFLTYFQNEAQLEKSRLLSDRFSAERPKGSFSTLEIQRTEQGDSAMYLCASSLVRGSFSYEQYFGPGTRLTVT.

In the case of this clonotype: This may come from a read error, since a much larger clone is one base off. CDR3 amino acids: CASSLEGGAVGAFF. CDR3 DNA: TGCGCCAGCAGCTTGGAGGGGGGTGCGGTTGGAGCTTTCTTT. The chain recombines TRBV5-1 with TRBJ1-1; tentative D call: TRBD1 (6 bases). Per germline, CDR1 SGHRS and CDR2 YFSETQ. V dropped 0 bases and J dropped 10 bases, with 16 bases sitting between them. This CDR3 spans 14 amino acids.

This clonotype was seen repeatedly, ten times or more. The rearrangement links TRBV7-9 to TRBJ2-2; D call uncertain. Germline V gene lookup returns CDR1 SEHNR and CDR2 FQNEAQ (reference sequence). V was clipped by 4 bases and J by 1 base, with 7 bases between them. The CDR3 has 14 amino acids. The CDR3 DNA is TGTGCCAGCAGCTCGCCCATGAACACCGGGGAGCTGTTTTTT. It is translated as CASSSPMNTGELFF.

CDR3 coding DNA: TGTGCCAGCAGTGGTAACTCCGGGATGAACACTGAAGCTTTCTTT. Residues: CASSGNSGMNTEAFF. The V and J genes are TRBV6-6 and TRBJ1-1; no reliable D call. This CDR3 is 15 amino acids long. Germline V gene data show CDR1 as MNHNY and CDR2 as SVGAGI (reference sequence). Trimming shortened V by 5 bases and J by 0 bases, and 13 bases separated the two germline ends.

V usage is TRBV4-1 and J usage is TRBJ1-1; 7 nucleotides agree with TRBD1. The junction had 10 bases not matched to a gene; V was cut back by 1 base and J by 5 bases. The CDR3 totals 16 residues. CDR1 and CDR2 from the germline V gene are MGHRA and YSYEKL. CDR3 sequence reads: CASSQGQGGIWTEAFF. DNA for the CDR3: TGCGCCAGCAGCCAAGGGCAGGGGGGGATCTGGACTGAAGCTTTCTTT.

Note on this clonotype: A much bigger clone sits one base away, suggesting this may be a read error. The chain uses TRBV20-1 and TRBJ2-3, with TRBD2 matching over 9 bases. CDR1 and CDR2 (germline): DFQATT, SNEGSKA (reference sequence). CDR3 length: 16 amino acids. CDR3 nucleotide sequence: TGCAGTGCTAGAAGCCCAGCTAGCGGGACCCTGATTGGGCAGTGTTTT. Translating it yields CSARSPASGTLIGQCF.

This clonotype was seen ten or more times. CDR3 loop: CSARVSLAAYLYEQYF. CDR3 in DNA: TGCAGTGCTAGAGTGAGCCTAGCGGCATACCTCTACGAGCAGTACTTC. The rearrangement joins TRBV20-1 to TRBJ2-7, with 7 bases fitting TRBD2. V was pared by 1 base and J by 3 bases, with 12 bases of the junction left unmatched. Germline CDR1 is DFQATT and CDR2 is SNEGSKA (reference sequence). This CDR3 contains 16 residues.

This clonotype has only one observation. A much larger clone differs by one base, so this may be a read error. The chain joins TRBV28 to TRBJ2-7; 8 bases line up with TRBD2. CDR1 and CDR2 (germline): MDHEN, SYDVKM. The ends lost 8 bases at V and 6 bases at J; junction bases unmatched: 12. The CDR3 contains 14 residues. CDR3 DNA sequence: TGTGCCAGCCGATTAGCGGGGAATTACTGCGAGCAGTACTTC. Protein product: CASRLAGNYCEQYF.